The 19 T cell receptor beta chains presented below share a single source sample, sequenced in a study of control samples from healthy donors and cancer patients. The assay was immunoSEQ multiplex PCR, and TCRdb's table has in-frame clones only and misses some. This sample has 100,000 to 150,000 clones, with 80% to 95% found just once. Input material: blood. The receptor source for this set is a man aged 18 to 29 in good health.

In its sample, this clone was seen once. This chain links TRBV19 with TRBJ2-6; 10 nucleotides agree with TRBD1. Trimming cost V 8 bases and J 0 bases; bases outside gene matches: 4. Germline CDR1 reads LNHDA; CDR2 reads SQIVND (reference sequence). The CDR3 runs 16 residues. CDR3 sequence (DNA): TGTGCCAGTGACAGGGGGCGGAACTCTGGGGCCAACGTCCTGACTTTC. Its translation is CASDRGRNSGANVLTF.

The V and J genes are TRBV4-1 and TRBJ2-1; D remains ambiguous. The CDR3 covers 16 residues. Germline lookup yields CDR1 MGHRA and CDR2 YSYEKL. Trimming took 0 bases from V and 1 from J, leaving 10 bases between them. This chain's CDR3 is CASSQEESSSYNEQFF. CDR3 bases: TGCGCCAGCAGCCAAGAGGAGTCTTCTTCCTACAATGAGCAGTTCTTC.

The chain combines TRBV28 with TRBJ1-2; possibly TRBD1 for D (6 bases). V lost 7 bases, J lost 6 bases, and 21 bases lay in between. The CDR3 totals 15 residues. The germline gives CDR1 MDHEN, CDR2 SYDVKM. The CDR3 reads CASIQGGNMIDGYTF. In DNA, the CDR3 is TGTGCCAGCATACAGGGAGGGAATATGATTGATGGCTACACCTTC.

The CDR3 loop is CASSLGRLGQGSSGANVLTF. CDR3 nucleotides: TGTGCCAGCAGCTTAGGCCGCCTGGGACAGGGGAGCTCTGGGGCCAACGTCCTGACTTTC. The rearrangement uses TRBV13 and TRBJ2-6; 10 bases are shared with TRBD1. CDR3 size: 20 residues. CDR1 is PRHDT, CDR2 FYEKMQ, per germline (reference sequence). J was trimmed by 0 bases and V by 0 bases; bases with no gene match: 8.

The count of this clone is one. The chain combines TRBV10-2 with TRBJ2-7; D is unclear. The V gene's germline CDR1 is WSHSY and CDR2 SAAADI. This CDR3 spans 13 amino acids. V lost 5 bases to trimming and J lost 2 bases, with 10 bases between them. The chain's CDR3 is CASSLTVTYEQYF. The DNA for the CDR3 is TGCGCCAGCAGTCTCACAGTGACCTACGAGCAGTACTTC.

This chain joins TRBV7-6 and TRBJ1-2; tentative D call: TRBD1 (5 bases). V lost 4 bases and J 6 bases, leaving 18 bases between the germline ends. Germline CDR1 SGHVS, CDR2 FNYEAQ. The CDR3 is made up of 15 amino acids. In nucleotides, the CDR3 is TGTGCCAGCAGCTCTACCGGGGACGGTTGGGATGGCTACACCTTC. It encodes CASSSTGDGWDGYTF.

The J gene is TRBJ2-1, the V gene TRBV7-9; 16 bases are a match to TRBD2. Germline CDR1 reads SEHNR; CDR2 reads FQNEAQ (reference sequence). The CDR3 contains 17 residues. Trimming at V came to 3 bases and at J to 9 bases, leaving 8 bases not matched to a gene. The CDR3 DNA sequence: TGTGCCAGCAGCTTGTCAGGGACTAGCGGGGGGGCCCCTGAGCAGTTCTTC. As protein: CASSLSGTSGGAPEQFF.

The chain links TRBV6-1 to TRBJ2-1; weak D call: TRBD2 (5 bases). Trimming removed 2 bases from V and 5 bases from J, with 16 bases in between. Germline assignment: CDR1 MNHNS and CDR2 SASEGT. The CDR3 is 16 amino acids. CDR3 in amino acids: CASSETLGVANNEQFF. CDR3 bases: TGTGCCAGCAGTGAAACCCTTGGGGTAGCGAACAATGAGCAGTTCTTC.

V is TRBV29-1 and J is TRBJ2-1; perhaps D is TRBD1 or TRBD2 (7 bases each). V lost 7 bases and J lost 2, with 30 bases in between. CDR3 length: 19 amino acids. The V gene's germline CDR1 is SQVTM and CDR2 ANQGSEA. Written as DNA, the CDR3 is TGCAGCGGCGGGGCGATAGGGACAGCGGGATTGGGGGCCTACAATGAGCAGTTCTTC. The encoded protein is CSGGAIGTAGLGAYNEQFF.

In DNA form, the CDR3 reads TGTGCCTGGAGTCGGGACAGACCCTACGAGCAGTACTTC. Protein product: CAWSRDRPYEQYF. The chain combines TRBV30 with TRBJ2-7, with 7 bases identical to TRBD1. This CDR3 comprises 13 residues. J was trimmed by 2 bases and V by 2 bases; bases with no gene match: 3. In germline, CDR1 is GTSNPN, CDR2 SVGIG (reference sequence).

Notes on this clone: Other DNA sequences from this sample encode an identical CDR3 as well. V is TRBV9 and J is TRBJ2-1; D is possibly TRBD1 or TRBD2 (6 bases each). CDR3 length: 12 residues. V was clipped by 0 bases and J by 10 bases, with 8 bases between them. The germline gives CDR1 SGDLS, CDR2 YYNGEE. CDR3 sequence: CASSVEGGEQFF. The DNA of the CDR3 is TGTGCCAGCAGCGTAGAGGGGGGCGAGCAGTTCTTC. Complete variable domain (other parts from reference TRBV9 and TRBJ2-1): DSGVTQTPKHLITATGQRVTLRCSPRSGDLSVYWYQQSLDQGLQFLIQYYNGEERAKGNILERFSAQQFPDLHSELNLSSLELGDSALYFCASSVEGGEQFFGPGTRLTVL.

The CDR3 DNA follows: TGTGCCAGCCAGACAGGGGGCATGGGTGGCTACACCTTC. This sequence encodes CASQTGGMGGYTF. The chain links TRBV6-5 to TRBJ1-2, with 10 bases fitting TRBD1. The CDR3 contains 13 residues. Germline CDR1 MNHEY, CDR2 SVGAGI. V shed 8 bases, J shed 7 bases, and the junction held 7 bases outside the gene matches.

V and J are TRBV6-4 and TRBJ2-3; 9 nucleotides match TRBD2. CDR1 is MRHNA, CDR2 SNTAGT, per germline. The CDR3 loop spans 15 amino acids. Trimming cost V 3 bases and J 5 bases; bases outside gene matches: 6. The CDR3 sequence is CASSDTAGGKDTQYF. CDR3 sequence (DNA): TGTGCCAGCAGTGATACAGCGGGAGGAAAAGATACGCAGTATTTT.

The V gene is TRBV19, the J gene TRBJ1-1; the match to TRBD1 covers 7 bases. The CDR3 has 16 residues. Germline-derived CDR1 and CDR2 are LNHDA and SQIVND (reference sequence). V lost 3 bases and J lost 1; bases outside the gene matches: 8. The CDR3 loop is CASSILLGQSNTEAFF. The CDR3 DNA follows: TGTGCCAGTAGTATCCTTTTGGGACAGTCGAACACTGAAGCTTTCTTT.

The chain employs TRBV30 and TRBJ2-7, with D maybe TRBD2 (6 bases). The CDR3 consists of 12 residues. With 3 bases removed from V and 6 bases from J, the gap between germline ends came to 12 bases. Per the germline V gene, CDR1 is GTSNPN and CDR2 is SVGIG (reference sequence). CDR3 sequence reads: CAWRGGSSEQYF. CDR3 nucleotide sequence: TGTGCCTGGAGGGGGGGAAGCTCCGAGCAGTACTTC.

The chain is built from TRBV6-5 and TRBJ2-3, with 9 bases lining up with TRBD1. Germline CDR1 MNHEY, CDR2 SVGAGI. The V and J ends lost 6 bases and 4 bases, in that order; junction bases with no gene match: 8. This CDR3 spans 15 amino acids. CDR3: CASRGTGGASDTQYF. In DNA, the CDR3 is TGTGCCAGCAGGGGAACAGGGGGCGCATCAGATACGCAGTATTTT.

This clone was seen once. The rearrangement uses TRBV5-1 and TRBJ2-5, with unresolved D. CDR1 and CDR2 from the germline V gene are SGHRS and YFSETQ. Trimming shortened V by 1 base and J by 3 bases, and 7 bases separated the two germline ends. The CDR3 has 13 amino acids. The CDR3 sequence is CASSLTSEETQYF. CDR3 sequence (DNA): TGCGCCAGCAGCTTGACGTCCGAAGAGACCCAGTACTTC.

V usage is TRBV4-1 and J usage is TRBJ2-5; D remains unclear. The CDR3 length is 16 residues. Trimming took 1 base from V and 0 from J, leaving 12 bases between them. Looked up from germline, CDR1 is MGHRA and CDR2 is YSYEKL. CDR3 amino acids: CASSQVRSTNQETQYF. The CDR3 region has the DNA TGCGCCAGCAGCCAAGTACGTTCCACAAACCAAGAGACCCAGTACTTC.

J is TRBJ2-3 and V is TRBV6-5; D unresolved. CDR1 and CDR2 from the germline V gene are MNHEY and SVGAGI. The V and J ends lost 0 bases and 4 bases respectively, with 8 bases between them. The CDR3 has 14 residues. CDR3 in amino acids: CASSYSSTADTQYF. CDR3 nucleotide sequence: TGTGCCAGCAGTTACTCGAGCACGGCAGATACGCAGTATTTT.